The 16 T cell receptor beta chains presented below share a single source sample, sequenced in a study of OX40 agonist ivuxolimab in advanced cancers. The repertoire was sequenced with immunoSEQ multiplex PCR; TCRdb's copy has only in-frame clones and lacks some. The table lists fewer than 65,000 clones, roughly 90% of them singletons. The sample in question was CD4+ or CD8+ T cells sorted from blood, obtained in a trial of the OX40 agonist ivuxolimab. The receptors here all came from an adult with an advanced solid tumor such as melanoma, head and neck, liver or kidney cancer.

The chain employs TRBV19 and TRBJ1-2; D is ambiguous. Trimming shortened V by 7 bases and J by 2 bases, and 14 bases separated the two germline ends. The length of the CDR3 is 14 residues. Germline assignment: CDR1 LNHDA and CDR2 SQIVND (reference sequence). This CDR3 is CASKLPGKNYGYTF. CDR3 sequence (DNA): TGTGCCAGTAAGCTCCCGGGGAAAAACTATGGCTACACCTTC.

The chain is built from TRBV4-1 and TRBJ1-1, with D unclear. Between the trimmed V and J ends, which lost 0 bases and 4 bases, there was a span of 6 bases. The CDR3 has 13 amino acids. In germline, CDR1 is MGHRA, CDR2 YSYEKL. In nucleotides, the CDR3 is TGCGCCAGCAGCCAAGATTGGGGCACTGAAGCTTTCTTT. It translates to CASSQDWGTEAFF.

This clone was seen once. The chain joins TRBV18 to TRBJ1-4; D gene unclear. Trimming cost V 3 bases and J 5 bases, with 10 bases left between them. In germline, CDR1 is KGHSH, CDR2 LQKENI. This CDR3 spans 14 amino acids. CDR3 coding DNA: TGTGCCAGCTCACCTAGCGGGTTGAATGAAAAACTGTTTTTT. The encoded protein is CASSPSGLNEKLFF.

This chain joins TRBV14 and TRBJ2-1; 9 bases map to TRBD2. Trimming took 0 bases from V and 10 from J; bases not matched to a gene: 10. From germline, CDR1 is SGHDN and CDR2 FVKESK. The CDR3 extends over 16 amino acids. CDR3 residues: CASSQDALAGLKEQFF. In nucleotides, the CDR3 is TGTGCCAGCAGCCAAGATGCGCTAGCGGGACTAAAGGAGCAGTTCTTC.

DNA of the CDR3: TGTGCCAGCAGCCCCGATCCCCGTGGGAGGGCGGGGAGCACAGATACGCAGTATTTT. Encoded protein: CASSPDPRGRAGSTDTQYF. The chain links TRBV7-9 to TRBJ2-3, with 7 nucleotides matching TRBD2. The length of the CDR3 is 19 residues. The junction had 17 bases not matched to a gene; V was cut back by 5 bases and J by 0 bases. Per germline, CDR1 SEHNR and CDR2 FQNEAQ (reference sequence).

The chain has TRBV18 and TRBJ1-5; 7 bases fit TRBD1. The CDR3 loop spans 16 amino acids. Germline CDR1 is KGHSH and CDR2 is LQKENI. J lost 6 bases, V lost 2 bases, and 10 bases had no gene match. CDR3: CASSPSGGHPGQPQHF. In DNA, the CDR3 is TGTGCCAGCTCACCATCAGGGGGACATCCAGGTCAGCCCCAGCATTTT.

The chain joins TRBV18 to TRBJ2-5; D not certain. This CDR3 is 13 amino acids long. CDR1 KGHSH and CDR2 LQKENI come from the germline V gene. The V end lost 2 bases, the J end lost 1 base, and 5 bases lay between the germline ends. This chain's CDR3 is CASSPIIQETQYF. CDR3 bases: TGTGCCAGCTCACCAATCATCCAAGAGACCCAGTACTTC.

The J gene is TRBJ1-6, the V gene TRBV15; 8 bases line up with TRBD1. Germline V gene sequence: CDR1 LNHNV, CDR2 YYDKDF (reference sequence). V lost 4 bases to trimming and J lost 10 bases; unmatched junction nucleotides: 6. This CDR3 is 14 amino acids long. The CDR3 protein is CATSTQGAGSPLHF. CDR3 nucleotide sequence: TGTGCCACCAGCACCCAGGGGGCCGGGTCACCCCTCCACTTT.

The gene calls are TRBV7-2 and TRBJ2-7; D is ambiguous. V was shortened by 5 bases and J by 2 bases, with 7 bases between the two germline ends. Per germline, CDR1 SGHTA and CDR2 FQGNSA. The CDR3 has 12 amino acids. In DNA, the CDR3 is TGTGCCAGCAGCCCGACCGCCTACGAGCAGTACTTC. Its translation is CASSPTAYEQYF.

The chain has TRBV6-6 and TRBJ2-2, with a weak D call TRBD2 (6 bases). The germline V gene has CDR1 MNHNY and CDR2 SVGAGI (reference sequence). The germline V and J ends were trimmed by 7 bases and 1 base, with 16 bases remaining between them. The CDR3 extends over 16 amino acids. The CDR3 loop is CASNLDRAGNTGELFF. CDR3 coding DNA: TGTGCCAGCAATTTAGACCGAGCGGGGAACACCGGGGAGCTGTTTTTT.

The rearrangement links TRBV18 to TRBJ1-5; D is perhaps TRBD1 (5 bases). Trimming removed 2 bases at V and 2 bases at J, with 10 bases between. Per the germline V gene, CDR1 is KGHSH and CDR2 is LQKENI. The CDR3 covers 15 residues. The CDR3 coding sequence is TGTGCCAGCTCACCAGGGGCAAATGGCAATCAGCCCCAGCATTTT. It specifies CASSPGANGNQPQHF.

The chain combines TRBV7-9 with TRBJ2-7; D unresolved. CDR1 SEHNR and CDR2 FQNEAQ come from the germline V gene (reference sequence). V was clipped by 5 bases and J by 5 bases, with 10 bases between them. The CDR3 has 12 residues. This CDR3 reads CASSPVLDEQYF. CDR3 bases: TGTGCCAGCAGCCCGGTGTTGGACGAGCAGTACTTC. Drawing the rest from reference TRBV7-9 and TRBJ2-7, the complete variable domain is DTGVSQNPRHKITKRGQNVTFRCDPISEHNRLYWYRQTLGQGPEFLTYFQNEAQLEKSRLLSDRFSAERPKGSFSTLEIQRTEQGDSAMYLCASSPVLDEQYFGPGTRLTVT.

The genes are TRBV6-6 and TRBJ1-3; D not resolved. V was shortened by 7 bases and J by 0 bases, with 4 bases between the two germline ends. Germline V CDR1 and CDR2: MNHNY, SVGAGI (reference sequence). CDR3 size: 12 residues. The CDR3 region is CASTSSGNTIYF. For the CDR3, the DNA is TGTGCCAGCACAAGCTCTGGAAACACCATATATTTT.

The genes are TRBV7-9 and TRBJ1-3; D is unresolved. CDR1 and CDR2 (germline): SEHNR, FQNEAQ (reference sequence). This CDR3 is built from 13 residues. V was clipped by 7 bases and J by 4 bases, with 11 bases between them. The CDR3 loop reads CASKEGTGNTIYF. The CDR3 nucleotides are TGTGCCAGCAAAGAGGGAACAGGAAACACCATATATTTT.

The chain recombines TRBV6-6 with TRBJ1-2, with unresolved D. CDR1 is MNHNY and CDR2 is SVGAGI in the germline V gene (reference sequence). CDR3 length: 15 residues. V was clipped by 2 bases and J by 0 bases, with 10 bases between them. CDR3 loop: CASSYIDPTNYGYTF. The CDR3 DNA sequence: TGTGCCAGCAGTTACATAGACCCGACTAACTATGGCTACACCTTC.

This clone appeared a few times. The chain is built from TRBV7-9 and TRBJ2-1; the match to TRBD2 covers 8 bases. The length of the CDR3 is 17 residues. CDR1 is SEHNR, CDR2 FQNEAQ, per germline (reference sequence). J lost 5 bases, V lost 5 bases, and 14 bases had no gene match. The CDR3 DNA is TGTGCCAGCAGCCACCGTTTAGCGGGAATTCTCCACAATGAGCAGTTCTTC. Translation gives CASSHRLAGILHNEQFF.